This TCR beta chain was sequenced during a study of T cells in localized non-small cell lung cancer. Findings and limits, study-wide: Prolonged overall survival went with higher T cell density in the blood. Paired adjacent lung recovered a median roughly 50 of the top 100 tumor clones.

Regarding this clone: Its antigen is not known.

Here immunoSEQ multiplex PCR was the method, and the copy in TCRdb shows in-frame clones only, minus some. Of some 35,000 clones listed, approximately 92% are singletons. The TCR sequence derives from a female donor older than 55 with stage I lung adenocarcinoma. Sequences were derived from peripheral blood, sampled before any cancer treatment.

The CDR3 here is CASSLSGTPEEKLFF. CDR3 nucleotide sequence: TGTGCCAGCAGCCTCTCCGGGACCCCAGAGGAAAAACTGTTTTTT. V usage is TRBV4-2 and J usage is TRBJ1-4; weak D call: TRBD1 (5 bases). The CDR3 extends over 15 amino acids. The germline V gene has CDR1 LGHNA and CDR2 YNFKEQ. V lost 4 bases, J lost 8 bases, and 17 bases lay in between.